The following is a T cell receptor (beta chain) sequence with its context. What it recognizes is unknown. This CDR3 has 12 amino acids. Germline loops: CDR1 MNHEY, CDR2 SVGAGI. V lost 8 bases, J lost 7 bases, and 6 bases stayed unmatched. Assay used: immunoSEQ multiplex PCR; TCRdb lists only in-frame clones, some missing. The sample holds 100,000 to 150,000 clones, 80% to 90% seen once. The data were obtained in a study of T cell responses to AZD1222 COVID-19 vaccine. Study results and caveats: An increase in Spike-specific TCR breadth and depth was observed after two AZD1222 doses.

Researchers grouped second doses given at about 4 or about 12 weeks into one pool. This sequence originates from an adult who received the AZD1222 COVID-19 vaccine. Sequences were derived from peripheral blood, sampled 28 days after the second AZD1222 dose. The chain recombines TRBV6-5 with TRBJ1-2; 8 nucleotides match TRBD1. CDR3 amino acids: CASWRTGSGYTF. In DNA form, the CDR3 reads TGTGCCAGCTGGAGGACAGGGTCTGGCTACACCTTC.